These T cell receptor beta chains were read from a single sample in a study of T cells after yellow fever vaccination. TCRdb re-called the 5' RACE reads with MiXCR, one entry per CDR3 protein. The sample contains about 30,000 distinct CDR3 sequences, approximately 6.5% of which appear only once. The sequencing here drew on PBMCs, either bulk or a sorted T-cell subset (CD4+, CD8+, memory, or dextramer-sorted; not recorded which), taken on the day of the yellow fever booster vaccination. The receptors derive from a young man who received the YFV17D yellow fever vaccine. Both conserved end residues are part of each CDR3. The D gene is left open where the match is weak. Not every row has a clone size; where given, it reads once, few, many or a size class.

d_call	v_call	j_call	clone_size	cdr3_nt	cdr3_aa
TRBD1	TRBV7-9	TRBJ2-7	medium-sized	TGTGCCAGCAGCCTAGACAGGGGTGCCTACGAGCAGTACTTC	CASSLDRGAYEQYF
-	TRBV3-1	TRBJ2-2	many	TGTGCCAGCAGCCAAGGTGGGACCGGGGAGCTGTTTTTT	CASSQGGTGELFF
-	TRBV7-8	TRBJ2-7	few	TGTGCCAGCAGCTTATCCGCAGGGCGCTCCTACGAGCAGTACTTC	CASSLSAGRSYEQYF
TRBD1	TRBV20-1	TRBJ2-5	many	TGCAGTGCTAGAGGACAGGGACGGAGGACCCAGTACTTC	CSARGQGRRTQYF
-	TRBV6-4	TRBJ2-3	many	TGTGCCAGCAGTGACGGGACTGGGGGCACAGATACGCAGTATTTT	CASSDGTGGTDTQYF
-	TRBV20-1	TRBJ2-3	many	TGCAGCGCAGTGATGGGGGGTCGCAGCACAGATACGCAGTATTTT	CSAVMGGRSTDTQYF
-	TRBV5-1	TRBJ2-3	-	TGCGCCAGCAGCCCTGGGGACGGGACGACAGATACGCAGTATTTT	CASSPGDGTTDTQYF
-	TRBV6-2/TRBV6-3	TRBJ2-7	many	TGTGCCAGCAGTTACTCCCATCGAGGGAGAGTCGAGCAGTACTTC	CASSYSHRGRVEQYF
-	TRBV30	TRBJ1-1	many	TGTGCCTGGAGTGTGATCGGTACCGGTAGTGATGAAGCTTTCTTT	CAWSVIGTGSDEAFF
-	TRBV20-1	TRBJ1-1	many	TGCAGTGCTACCCGAGGGGGGGGAGGGACTGAAGCTTTCTTT	CSATRGGGGTEAFF
TRBD2	TRBV6-2/TRBV6-3	TRBJ2-1	many	TGTGCCAGCAGTCAACCGGGACTAGCGGTTTACAATGAGCAGTTCTTC	CASSQPGLAVYNEQFF
TRBD1	TRBV27	TRBJ2-7	few	TGTGCCAGCACCTTGACAGGGCAAAGCTCCTACGAGCAGTACTTC	CASTLTGQSSYEQYF
TRBD1	TRBV7-6	TRBJ2-1	many	TGTGCCAGCAGCTTACAGGACAGGGCGCAGTTCTTC	CASSLQDRAQFF
-	TRBV20-1	TRBJ2-4	-	TGCAGTGCTAGCGGAACTAACATCGGGGGACTAGCCAAAAACATTCAGTACTTC	CSASGTNIGGLAKNIQYF
TRBD2	TRBV6-2/TRBV6-3	TRBJ2-1	many	TGTGCCAGCACCGAAGCGGGACCCTACAATGAGCAGTTCTTC	CASTEAGPYNEQFF
-	TRBV12-3/TRBV12-4	TRBJ2-2	-	TGTGCCAGCAGGCTGTCGGGGCAGGGGACCGGGGAGCTGTTTTTT	CASRLSGQGTGELFF
TRBD2	TRBV24-1	TRBJ2-7	many	TGTGCCACCAGCACCTTTAGCGGGGCCCACCACGAGCAGTACTTC	CATSTFSGAHHEQYF
-	TRBV7-9	TRBJ2-7	few	TGTGCCAGCAGCTTAGCGCGGGAAACCTACGAGCAGTACTTC	CASSLARETYEQYF
TRBD2	TRBV6-5	TRBJ2-1	many	TGTGCCAGCAGTTCGTCGACTAGCGGGAGGGCCATTGAGCAGTTCTTC	CASSSSTSGRAIEQFF
-	TRBV20-1	TRBJ1-3	few	TGCAGTGCCGATCGGGGGGGAAGAAACACCATATATTTT	CSADRGGRNTIYF
-	TRBV7-9	TRBJ2-3	many	TGTGCCAGCAGCTTAGACTACACCACATATACGCAGTATTTT	CASSLDYTTYTQYF
TRBD2	TRBV2	TRBJ2-3	-	TGTGCCAGCAGGAAATTAGCGGGAGGTACCACAGATACGCAGTATTTT	CASRKLAGGTTDTQYF
TRBD2	TRBV14	TRBJ2-7	large	TGTGCCAGCAGCCGGGACTACCCCTCCTACGAGCAGTACTTC	CASSRDYPSYEQYF
-	TRBV2	TRBJ2-7	many	TGTGCTTCCTCCCCGGGGCCGGACTACGAGCAGTACTTC	CASSPGPDYEQYF
TRBD2	TRBV12-3/TRBV12-4	TRBJ2-7	few	TGTGCCAGCAGTTTTACCCCTCCCGCGACTAGCGGGGCCTACGAGCAGTACTTC	CASSFTPPATSGAYEQYF
TRBD1	TRBV5-1	TRBJ1-2	many	TGCGCCAGCAGCCCCGGGACAGGCTATGGCTACACCTTC	CASSPGTGYGYTF
TRBD1	TRBV19	TRBJ1-1	many	TGTGCCAGTAGTATAGGCCCGACAGGGGATTTCGCTGAAGCTTTCTTT	CASSIGPTGDFAEAFF
-	TRBV28	TRBJ1-4	few	TGTGCCAGCAGTTTATTGGGGGATAAGGAAAAACTGTTTTTT	CASSLLGDKEKLFF
-	TRBV20-1	TRBJ2-5	medium-sized	TGCAGTGCTAGAGTGTCAGGCAGGGAGGTTGAGACCCAGTACTTC	CSARVSGREVETQYF
-	TRBV12-3/TRBV12-4	TRBJ2-2	many	TGTGCCAGCAGTTTTGAGAGGTGGGAGCTGTTTTTT	CASSFERWELFF
-	TRBV4-3	TRBJ2-3	-	TGCGCCAGCAGCCAATCCGACTTGCGAGCGGTGACAGATACGCAGTATTTT	CASSQSDLRAVTDTQYF
TRBD2	TRBV9	TRBJ2-7	many	TGTGCCAGCAGCGTAGAAGGGGCGGGAGGCCTCGAGCAGTACTTC	CASSVEGAGGLEQYF
-	TRBV7-2	TRBJ1-5	many	TGTGCCAGCAGCCAGGGGTTTGGCAATCAGCCCCAGCATTTT	CASSQGFGNQPQHF
TRBD1	TRBV29-1	TRBJ1-1	many	TGCAGCGTCCTCCGGGACAGGGGAAGTACTGAAGCTTTCTTT	CSVLRDRGSTEAFF
TRBD1	TRBV20-1	TRBJ1-4	few	TGCAGTGCCCACCAGACAGGGAGGTTTGAAAAACTGTTTTTT	CSAHQTGRFEKLFF
-	TRBV3-1	TRBJ1-1	many	TGTGCCAGCGCTGGCGGACAGAAGAACACTGAAGCTTTCTTT	CASAGGQKNTEAFF
TRBD2	TRBV7-6	TRBJ2-5	few	TGTGCCAGCAGCTCAGGACTAGCGAGCCCCCAAGAGACCCAGTACTTC	CASSSGLASPQETQYF
-	TRBV3-1	TRBJ1-2	many	TGTGCCAGCAGCCCACTAGGAACCTATGGCTACACCTTC	CASSPLGTYGYTF
-	TRBV5-1	TRBJ2-3	many	TGCGCCAGCAGCTTGGGAGGGGTCACAGATACGCAGTATTTT	CASSLGGVTDTQYF
-	TRBV6-2/TRBV6-3	TRBJ2-3	many	TGTGCCAGCAGTTACTCGAACGGGCCTAGCACAGATACGCAGTATTTT	CASSYSNGPSTDTQYF
TRBD2	TRBV7-9	TRBJ2-3	many	TGTGCCAGCAGCTACCTAGCGGGAGAGGGAGATACGCAGTATTTT	CASSYLAGEGDTQYF
-	TRBV15	TRBJ1-5	many	TGTGCCACCAGCAGAGATATGCCGTCCAGTCAGCCCCAGCATTTT	CATSRDMPSSQPQHF
TRBD2	TRBV6-5	TRBJ2-7	many	TGTGCCAGCAGTTATCCGGGACTAGCGGGAGACGAGCAGTACTTC	CASSYPGLAGDEQYF
TRBD2	TRBV7-8	TRBJ2-1	many	TGTGCCAGCAGCTTAGGAATCCTTAGCGGGAGGGCCTCCAATGAGCAGTTCTTC	CASSLGILSGRASNEQFF
TRBD2	TRBV5-1	TRBJ2-5	many	TGCGCCAGCAGCTTGACCGGGACTAGCGGCGAGACCCAGCACTTC	CASSLTGTSGETQHF
-	TRBV7-9	TRBJ1-6	many	TGTGCCAGCAGCCGGGACATCTATAATTCACCCCTCCACTTT	CASSRDIYNSPLHF